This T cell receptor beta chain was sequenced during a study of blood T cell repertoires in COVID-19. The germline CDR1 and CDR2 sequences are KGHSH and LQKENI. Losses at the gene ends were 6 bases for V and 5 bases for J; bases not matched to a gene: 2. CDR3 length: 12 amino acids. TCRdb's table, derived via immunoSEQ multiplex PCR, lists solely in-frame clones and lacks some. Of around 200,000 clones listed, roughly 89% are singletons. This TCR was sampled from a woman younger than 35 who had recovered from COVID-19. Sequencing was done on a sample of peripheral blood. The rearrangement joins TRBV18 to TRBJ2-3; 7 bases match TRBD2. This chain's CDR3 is CASSQRGDTQYF. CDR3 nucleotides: TGTGCCAGCTCGCAGCGGGGAGATACGCAGTATTTT.